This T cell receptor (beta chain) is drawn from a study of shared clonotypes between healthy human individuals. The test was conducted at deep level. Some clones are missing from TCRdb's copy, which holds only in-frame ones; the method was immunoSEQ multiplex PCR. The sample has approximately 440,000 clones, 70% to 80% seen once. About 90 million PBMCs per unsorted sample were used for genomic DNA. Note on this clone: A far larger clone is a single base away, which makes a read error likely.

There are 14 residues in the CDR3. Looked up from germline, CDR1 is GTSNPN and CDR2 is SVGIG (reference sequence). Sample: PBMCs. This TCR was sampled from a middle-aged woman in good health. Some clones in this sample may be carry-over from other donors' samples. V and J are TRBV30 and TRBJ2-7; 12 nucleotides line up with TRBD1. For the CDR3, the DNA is TGTGCCTGGAGTATAGGGACAGGGGGCGTGGGGCAGCACTTC. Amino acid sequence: CAWSIGTGGVGQHF. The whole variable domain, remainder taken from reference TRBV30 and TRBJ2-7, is SQTIHQWPATLVQPVGSPLSLECTVEGTSNPNLYWYRQAAGRGLQLLFYSVGIGQISSEVPQNLSASRPQDRQFILSSKKLLLSDSGFYLCAWSIGTGGVGQHFGPGTRLTVT.